A selection of T cell receptor beta chains follows, all from one sample in a study of blood T cell repertoires in COVID-19. Assay used: immunoSEQ multiplex PCR; TCRdb lists only in-frame clones, some missing. The data contain over 150,000 clones, roughly 84% of them seen just once; the ten biggest clones take up about 6.5%. Sequenced sample: PBMCs or T cells enriched from blood (not recorded which). These receptors originate from a woman between 50 and 59 years old who had recovered from COVID-19. Each CDR3 is given without its conserved first and last residue.

TRBV10-3	TRBJ2-7	AISGQASEQY
TRBV7-2	TRBJ1-5	ASSLRSNQPQH
TRBV6-2/TRBV6-3	TRBJ2-6	ASSPTGLSSGANVLT
TRBV7-2	TRBJ2-5	ASSLGERDGETQY
TRBV4-1	TRBJ2-6	ASSQGQAPSGANVLT
TRBV6-2/TRBV6-3	TRBJ2-2	ASSYSFGGELF
TRBV5-1	TRBJ2-1	ASSSRTPLTSGKAGGVYNEQF
TRBV19	TRBJ1-5	ASSIDRQGGNQPQH
TRBV4-1	TRBJ1-2	ASSQDQAVSYGYT
TRBV6-5	TRBJ2-1	ASSFSDPYNEQF
TRBV19	TRBJ1-1	ASSKGGGVVEAF
TRBV11-2	TRBJ1-2	ASSNNGYT